What follows are 10 T cell receptor beta chains derived from one specimen sequenced in a study of T cells in Graves' hyperthyroidism and ophthalmopathy. RNA transcripts served as the template for amplifying TCR beta CDR3 regions. First-round RT-PCR of the TCR CDR3 relied on the HTBI primer set. TCRdb independently ran MiXCR on the multiplex PCR reads; one entry per CDR3 protein. The data show 550,000 to 850,000 distinct CDR3 sequences, with around a sixth seen just once and around 17% held by the top ten. Sequenced: blood. The receptors were sampled from a woman aged 45-65 years with Graves' hyperthyroidism that later progressed to Graves' ophthalmopathy.

This clonotype was found a few times. CDR3 amino acids: CAISPERLGEGKAFF. The CDR3, as DNA: TGTGCCATCAGCCCGGAACGGCTCGGGGAGGGGAAAGCTTTCTTT. V is TRBV10-3 and J is TRBJ1-1; D might be TRBD1 (5 bases). CDR3 length: 15 residues. Germline assignment: CDR1 ENHRY and CDR2 SYGVKD. V shed 6 bases and J shed 9 bases, with 23 bases lying between them.

The CDR3 region has the DNA TGTGCCACCTCCCAGGGGGCAGATACGCAGTATTTT. Protein: CATSQGADTQYF. The rearrangement uses TRBV19 and TRBJ2-3, with TRBD1 identical over 7 bases. V trimming: 10 bases; J trimming: 4 bases; junction bases outside the gene matches: 5. Germline values: CDR1 LNHDA, CDR2 SQIVND (reference sequence). The CDR3 has 12 amino acids.

This clonotype was detected a few times. One base away lies a much larger clone, so this may be a sequencing read error. In DNA form, the CDR3 reads TGTGCCGGCAGACGGACAGGGGGCTACGAGCAGTACTTC. It specifies CAGRRTGGYEQYF. The rearrangement joins TRBV12-3 or TRBV12-4 to TRBJ2-7; 10 bases are a match to TRBD1. The CDR3 is 13 residues long.

The chain carries TRBV20-1 and TRBJ1-1; D remains ambiguous. Germline CDR1 and CDR2: DFQATT and SNEGSKA (reference sequence). V was clipped by 3 bases and J by 7 bases, with 9 bases between them. The length of the CDR3 is 11 residues. In DNA, the CDR3 is TGCAGTGCTAGTAGAGCGTATGAAGCTTTCTTT. It codes for CSASRAYEAFF.

The rearrangement joins TRBV7-3 to TRBJ1-5; no reliable D call. Germline V gene data show CDR1 as SGHTA and CDR2 as FQGTGA. Between the trimmed V and J ends, which lost 2 bases and 8 bases, there was a span of 16 bases. The CDR3 totals 15 residues. The CDR3 DNA follows: TGTGCCAGCAGCTTAGGGAGGACTGGAGCTGAGCCCCAGCATTTT. Its translation is CASSLGRTGAEPQHF.

This clonotype has only a few counts. This chain uses TRBV5-1 with TRBJ2-3, with TRBD1 as a possible D gene (5 bases). Germline V gene data show CDR1 as SGHRS and CDR2 as YFSETQ. V gave up 4 bases and J gave up 2 bases, with 11 bases separating them. This CDR3 comprises 14 residues. The CDR3 nucleotides are TGCGCCAGCAGCACAGGTGGGGACACAGATACGCAGTATTTT. Translated, it gives CASSTGGDTDTQYF.

There are many counts of this clonotype. V usage is TRBV12-3 or TRBV12-4 and J usage is TRBJ1-5, with TRBD1 as a possible D gene (5 bases). V gave up 1 base and J gave up 6 bases, with 10 bases separating them. The length of the CDR3 is 14 residues. The DNA of the CDR3 is TGTGCCAGCAGTTTAGTGGGGGGGACTCAGCCCCAGCATTTT. It yields the protein CASSLVGGTQPQHF.

In its sample, this clonotype was seen a few times. This chain links TRBV5-4 with TRBJ1-2; D is unclear. Deletions cut 0 bases from V and 7 bases from J, with 16 bases between. The length of the CDR3 is 15 residues. From germline, CDR1 is SGHNT and CDR2 YYREEE (reference sequence). The CDR3 here is CASSLAPGLEVGYTF. In nucleotides, the CDR3 is TGTGCCAGCAGCTTGGCCCCGGGCCTTGAAGTTGGCTACACCTTC.

This clonotype was recorded at least ten times. J is TRBJ1-4 and V is TRBV10-3; 9 nucleotides match TRBD1. The CDR3 covers 13 residues. With V trimmed by 10 bases and J by 4 bases, 4 bases remained unmatched. Germline CDR1 ENHRY, CDR2 SYGVKD. The CDR3 DNA reads as TGTGCCAGCGCGGACAGGGGTAATGAAAAACTGTTTTTT. Amino acid sequence: CASADRGNEKLFF.

In this sample, this clonotype turned up a few times. The V gene is TRBV30, the J gene TRBJ2-7, with a tentative D call TRBD1 (6 bases). Per the germline V gene, CDR1 is GTSNPN and CDR2 is SVGIG (reference sequence). The CDR3 loop spans 14 amino acids. The V end was cut by 0 bases, the J end by 2 bases, with 11 bases between. CDR3 residues: CAWSVRDNTYEQYF. CDR3 nucleotide sequence: TGTGCCTGGAGTGTACGGGACAATACCTACGAGCAGTACTTC.